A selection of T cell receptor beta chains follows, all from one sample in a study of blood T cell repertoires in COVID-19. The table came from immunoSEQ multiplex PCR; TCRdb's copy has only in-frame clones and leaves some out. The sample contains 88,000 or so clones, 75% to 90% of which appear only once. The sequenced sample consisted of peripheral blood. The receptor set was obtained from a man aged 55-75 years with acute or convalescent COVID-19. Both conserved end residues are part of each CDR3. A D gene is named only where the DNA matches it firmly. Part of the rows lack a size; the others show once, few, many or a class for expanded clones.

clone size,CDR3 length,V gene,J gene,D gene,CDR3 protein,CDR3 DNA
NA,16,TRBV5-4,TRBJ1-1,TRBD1,CASSLAGRTGGSEAFF,TGTGCCAGCAGCTTGGCGGGGAGGACAGGGGGCTCCGAAGCTTTCTTT
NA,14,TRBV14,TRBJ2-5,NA,CASSQDEGRTTQYF,TGTGCCAGCAGCCAAGATGAAGGGAGGACGACCCAGTACTTC
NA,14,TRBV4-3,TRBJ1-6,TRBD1,CASNLDRAGSPLHF,TGCGCCAGCAACCTAGACAGGGCCGGATCACCCCTCCACTTT
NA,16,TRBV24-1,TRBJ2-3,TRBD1,CATSDYQKTGADTQYF,TGTGCCACCAGTGATTATCAAAAGACAGGGGCAGATACGCAGTATTTT
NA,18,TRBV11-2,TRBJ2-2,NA,CASSAMGKGRAGVGELFF,TGTGCCAGCAGCGCGATGGGAAAGGGACGGGCAGGGGTCGGGGAGCTGTTTTTT
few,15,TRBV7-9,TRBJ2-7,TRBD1,CASSPTARGFYEQYF,TGTGCCAGCAGCCCCACGGCCAGGGGGTTCTACGAGCAGTACTTC
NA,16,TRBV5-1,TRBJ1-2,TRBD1,CASTEGTGRLNYGYTF,TGCGCCAGCACGGAGGGGACAGGGCGTCTTAACTATGGCTACACCTTC
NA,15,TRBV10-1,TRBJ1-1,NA,CASSESTGIDTEAFF,TGCGCCAGCAGTGAGTCCACAGGAATAGACACTGAAGCTTTCTTT
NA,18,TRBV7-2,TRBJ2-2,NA,CASSLALTGAANTGELFF,TGTGCCAGCAGCTTAGCGTTGACCGGAGCCGCGAACACCGGGGAGCTGTTTTTT
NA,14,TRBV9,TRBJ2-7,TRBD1,CASSVVDRGGEQYF,TGTGCCAGCAGCGTAGTGGACAGGGGAGGGGAGCAGTACTTC
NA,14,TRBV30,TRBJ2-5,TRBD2,CAWTLREGAETQYF,TGTGCCTGGACTTTGCGGGAGGGCGCCGAGACCCAGTACTTC
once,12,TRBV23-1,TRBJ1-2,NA,CASQKNGYGYTF,TGCGCCAGCCAAAAAAACGGGTATGGCTACACCTTC
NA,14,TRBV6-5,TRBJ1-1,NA,CASSYSGDHTEAFF,TGTGCCAGCAGTTACTCTGGAGACCACACTGAAGCTTTCTTT
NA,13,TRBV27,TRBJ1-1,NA,CASSLALNTEAFF,TGTGCCAGCAGTTTAGCGCTGAACACTGAAGCTTTCTTT
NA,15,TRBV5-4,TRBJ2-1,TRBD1,CASSLIFGTDNEQFF,TGTGCCAGCAGCTTGATTTTTGGGACAGACAATGAGCAGTTCTTC
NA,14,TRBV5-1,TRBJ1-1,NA,CASSPYSAGTEAFF,TGCGCCAGCAGCCCCTACTCCGCGGGCACTGAAGCTTTCTTT
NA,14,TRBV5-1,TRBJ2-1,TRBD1,CASSRDRSYNEQFF,TGCGCCAGCAGCCGGGACAGATCCTACAATGAGCAGTTCTTC
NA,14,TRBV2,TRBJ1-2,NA,CASLLDSGLGGYTF,TGTGCCAGCCTTTTGGACAGCGGACTGGGAGGCTACACCTTC
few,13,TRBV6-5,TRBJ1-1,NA,CASSYSMGDEAFF,TGTGCCAGCAGTTACTCGATGGGAGACGAAGCTTTCTTT
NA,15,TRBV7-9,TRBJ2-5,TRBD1,CASSLVWDRVETQYF,TGTGCCAGCAGCTTAGTATGGGACAGGGTGGAGACCCAGTACTTC
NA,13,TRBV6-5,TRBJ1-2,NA,CASVAGRDYGYTF,TGTGCCAGCGTGGCGGGGCGCGACTATGGCTACACCTTC
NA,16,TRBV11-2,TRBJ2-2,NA,CASSLERSINTGELFF,TGTGCCAGCAGCTTAGAGCGTTCAATAAACACCGGGGAGCTGTTTTTT
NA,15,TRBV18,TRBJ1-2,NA,CASSPADFYSYGYTF,TGTGCCAGCTCACCCGCGGATTTCTATTCGTATGGCTACACCTTC
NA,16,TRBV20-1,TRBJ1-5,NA,CSASIMGQGSAQPQHF,TGCAGTGCTAGTATAATGGGCCAGGGCAGCGCTCAGCCCCAGCATTTT
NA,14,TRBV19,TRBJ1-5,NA,CASSSPGSSQPQHF,TGTGCCAGTTCCAGCCCGGGTTCAAGTCAGCCCCAGCATTTT
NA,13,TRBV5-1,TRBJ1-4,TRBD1,CASSGTGVEKLFF,TGCGCCAGCTCTGGGACAGGGGTGGAAAAACTGTTTTTT
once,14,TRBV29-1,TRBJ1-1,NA,CSVGTGLSNTEAFF,TGCAGCGTCGGAACAGGGTTATCGAACACTGAAGCTTTCTTT
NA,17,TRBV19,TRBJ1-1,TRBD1,CASSEMTGPGGNTEAFF,TGTGCCAGCAGTGAGATGACAGGGCCTGGTGGGAACACTGAAGCTTTCTTT
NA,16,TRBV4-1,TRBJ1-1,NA,CASSQEPQRVNTEAFF,TGCGCCAGCAGCCAAGAACCCCAAAGAGTCAACACTGAAGCTTTCTTT
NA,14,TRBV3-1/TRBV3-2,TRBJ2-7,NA,CASSQVYRTYEQYF,TGTGCCAGCAGCCAAGTCTACAGAACCTACGAGCAGTACTTC
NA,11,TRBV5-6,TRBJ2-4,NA,CASSFGGVQYF,TGTGCCAGCAGCTTTGGTGGAGTTCAGTACTTC
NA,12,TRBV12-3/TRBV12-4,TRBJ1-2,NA,CASSFTNYGYTF,TGTGCCAGCAGTTTCACTAACTATGGCTACACCTTC
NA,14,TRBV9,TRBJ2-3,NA,CASSVEQYTDTQYF,TGTGCCAGCAGCGTAGAACAGTACACAGATACGCAGTATTTT
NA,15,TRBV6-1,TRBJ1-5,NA,CASSEAGGQYQPQHF,TGTGCCAGCAGTGAAGCAGGCGGACAGTATCAGCCCCAGCATTTT
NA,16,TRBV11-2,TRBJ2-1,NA,CASSTGIQGGFSEQFF,TGTGCCAGCAGCACAGGGATACAGGGCGGTTTCAGTGAGCAGTTCTTC
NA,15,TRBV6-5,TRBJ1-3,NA,CASSLGQLGGNTIYF,TGTGCCAGCAGTTTAGGACAGCTCGGTGGAAACACCATATATTTT
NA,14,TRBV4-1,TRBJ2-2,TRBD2,CASSQGLNTGELFF,TGCGCCAGCAGCCAGGGACTAAACACCGGGGAGCTGTTTTTT
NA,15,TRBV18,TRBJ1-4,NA,CASSPGTGRNEKLFF,TGTGCCAGCTCACCTGGAACGGGGAGAAATGAAAAACTGTTTTTT
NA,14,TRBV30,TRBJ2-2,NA,CAWSVQFLSGELFF,TGTGCCTGGAGTGTACAATTTTTGTCCGGGGAGCTGTTTTTT
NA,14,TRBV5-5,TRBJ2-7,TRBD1,CASIPDRLSYEQYF,TGTGCCAGCATCCCGGACAGGCTCTCCTACGAGCAGTACTTC
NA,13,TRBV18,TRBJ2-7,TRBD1,CASSPDRGREQYF,TGTGCCAGCTCACCTGACAGGGGGCGCGAGCAGTACTTC
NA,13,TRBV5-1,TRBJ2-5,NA,CASSLGTVETQYF,TGCGCCAGCAGCTTGGGTACAGTAGAGACCCAGTACTTC
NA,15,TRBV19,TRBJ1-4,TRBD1,CASTSGGRLDEKLFF,TGTGCCAGTACCTCAGGGGGCAGGTTAGACGAAAAACTGTTTTTT
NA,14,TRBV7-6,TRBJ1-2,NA,CASSSSLGSYGYTF,TGTGCCAGCAGCTCAAGTTTGGGCTCCTATGGCTACACCTTC
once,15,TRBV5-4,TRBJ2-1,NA,CASSLDRAPSNEQFF,TGTGCCAGCAGCTTGGACAGGGCCCCGAGCAATGAGCAGTTCTTC
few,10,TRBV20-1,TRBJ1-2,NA,CSTREAGGTF,TGCAGCACTCGGGAGGCGGGAGGAACCTTC
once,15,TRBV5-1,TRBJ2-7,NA,CASSQGGQSSYEQYF,TGCGCCAGCAGCCAGGGGGGACAGAGTTCCTACGAGCAGTACTTC
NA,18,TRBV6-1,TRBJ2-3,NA,CASSGTEIGKQNTDTQYF,TGTGCCAGCAGTGGGACCGAGATCGGGAAGCAGAACACAGATACGCAGTATTTT
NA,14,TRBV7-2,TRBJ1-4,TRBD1,CASSQGTGNEKLFF,TGTGCCAGCAGCCAAGGGACAGGGAACGAAAAACTGTTTTTT
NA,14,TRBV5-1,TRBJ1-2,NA,CASSLGGGNYGYTF,TGCGCCAGCAGCTTGGGAGGGGGAAACTATGGCTACACCTTC
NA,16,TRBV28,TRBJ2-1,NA,CASSFGGALGYNEQFF,TGTGCCAGCAGTTTTGGGGGGGCTTTGGGCTACAATGAGCAGTTCTTC
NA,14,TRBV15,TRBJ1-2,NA,CATTQRRANYGYTF,TGTGCCACCACTCAACGGAGAGCTAACTATGGCTACACCTTC
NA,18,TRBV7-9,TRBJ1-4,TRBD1,CASSLGTGAGLTNEKLFF,TGTGCCAGCAGCCTTGGGACAGGAGCCGGCCTAACTAATGAAAAACTGTTTTTT
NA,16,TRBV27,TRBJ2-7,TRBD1,CASRLAGTGASYEQYF,TGTGCCAGCAGACTCGCCGGGACAGGGGCCTCCTACGAGCAGTACTTC
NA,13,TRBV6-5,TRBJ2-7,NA,CASQPQGRPEQYF,TGTGCCAGCCAACCCCAGGGCCGTCCGGAGCAGTACTTC